These 27 T cell receptor beta chains were sequenced from one sample in a study of T cells in women clearing cervical HPV infection. Repertoires were generated with immunoSEQ multiplex PCR, while TCRdb's copy carries only in-frame clones and drops some. Its clone listing holds more than 20,000 clones. The specimen was blood buffy coat. The receptors stem from a woman aged 18-69 years with a cervical HPV16 infection that either progressed to CIN3+ or cleared (not recorded which).

With regard to this clone: The read stops 3 residues short of the end of the CDR3; the missing end is completed from the germline J gene. The V gene is TRBV14, the J gene TRBJ1-2; the match to TRBD1 covers 7 bases. The germline CDR1 and CDR2 sequences are SGHDN and FVKESK. V shed 4 bases and J 0 bases; nucleotides not matched to a gene: 11. The CDR3 has 17 amino acids. CDR3 region: CASSPSTGEKANYGYTF. The sequenced part of the CDR3 DNA is TGTGCCAGCAGCCCATCTACAGGGGAAAAGGCTAACTATGGC.

About this clone: The CDR3 end lies 3 residues beyond the end of the read and is filled in from the germline J gene. J is TRBJ1-2 and V is TRBV18; 8 bases fit TRBD1. Trimming cost V 2 bases and J 4 bases; bases outside gene matches: 6. The CDR3 runs to 15 residues. Germline assignment: CDR1 KGHSH and CDR2 LQKENI. Here the CDR3 reads CASSPEDRDGYGYTF. The CDR3 bases that were read are TGTGCCAGCTCACCAGAGGACAGGGACGGCTATGGC.

A word on this clone: The read terminates 3 residues ahead of where the CDR3 ends, so the germline J gene completes it. The chain carries TRBV6-2 or TRBV6-3 and TRBJ1-1; D unclear. Looked up from germline, CDR1 is MNHEY and CDR2 is SVGEGT. CDR3 length: 13 amino acids. CDR3 bases read: TGTGCCAGCAGTCAACCTCCGAAACTAGCG. This codes for CASSQPPKLA. The whole CDR3 region reads CASSQPPKLAAFF.

The covered CDR3 bases are TGTGCCAGCAGGTTTAACAGGGGACCAGATACG. Translated, it gives CASRFNRGPDT. The CDR3 in its entirety is CASRFNRGPDTQYF. The rearrangement links TRBV6-2 or TRBV6-3 to TRBJ2-3; 7 bases map to TRBD1. The sequenced fragment ends 3 residues before the CDR3 boundary, so the rest is inferred from the germline J gene. The junction had 7 bases not matched to a gene; V was cut back by 6 bases and J by 4 bases. Germline CDR1 is MNHEY and CDR2 is SVGEGT. The CDR3 sequence is 14 residues long.

On this clone itself: The CDR3 extends 3 residues past the end of the read, so its final part is completed from the germline J gene. The chain recombines TRBV6-1 with TRBJ2-5, with D maybe TRBD2 (6 bases). CDR1 and CDR2 from the germline V gene are MNHNS and SASEGT. The CDR3 consists of 15 residues. V was trimmed by 1 base and J by 5 bases, leaving 14 bases between them. The sequenced CDR3 bases are TGTGCCAGCAGTGAAGGGGTCGGACGGGGGGAGACC. This sequence encodes CASSEGVGRGET. The full CDR3 protein is CASSEGVGRGETQYF.

Turning to this clone: From the germline J gene comes the end of the CDR3, since the read stops 3 residues before it. The chain links TRBV20-1 to TRBJ1-6, with 10 nucleotides matching TRBD1. Looked up from germline, CDR1 is DFQATT and CDR2 is SNEGSKA (reference sequence). V gave up 3 bases and J gave up 7 bases; unmatched junction bases: 6. The CDR3 runs to 15 residues. The CDR3 spells CSASAGTGENSPLHF. Partial CDR3 DNA: TGCAGTGCTAGTGCCGGGACAGGGGAGAATTCACCC.

Details on this clone: The read ends 3 residues before the CDR3 terminus; that terminus is restored from the germline J gene. The rearrangement joins TRBV19 to TRBJ2-2; 7 positions match TRBD1. V lost 10 bases and J lost 6; bases outside the gene matches: 2. CDR3 length equals 11 residues. Germline loops: CDR1 LNHDA, CDR2 SQIVND (reference sequence). CDR3 DNA, as far as it was read: TGTGCCACAGGGACAGCCGGGGAG. Protein: CATGTAGE. The entire CDR3 protein reads CATGTAGELFF.

Details on this clone: The observed sequence ends 3 residues before the CDR3 terminus, with the missing tail filled in from the germline J gene. The chain has TRBV20-1 and TRBJ2-1; 9 bases agree with TRBD2. Trimming at V came to 5 bases and at J to 4 bases, leaving 9 bases not matched to a gene. CDR3 length equals 15 residues. CDR1 and CDR2 (germline): DFQATT, SNEGSKA (reference sequence). The CDR3 reads CSAPKAGGGYNEQFF. The DNA read from the CDR3 is TGCAGTGCTCCGAAAGCGGGAGGTGGTTACAATGAG.

Incomplete CDR3 DNA: TGTGCCAGCAGCTTAGTAGGGACTCCAGGCGATGAG. The encoded protein is CASSLVGTPGDE. The CDR3, in full, reads CASSLVGTPGDEQFF. The chain links TRBV7-2 to TRBJ2-1; TRBD2 is a possible D gene (6 bases). The read terminates 3 residues ahead of where the CDR3 ends, so the germline J gene completes it. This CDR3 is 15 amino acids long. Germline V gene data show CDR1 as SGHTA and CDR2 as FQGNSA. The V end lost 1 base, the J end lost 8 bases, and 15 bases lay between the germline ends.

Turning to this clone: Coverage ceases 3 residues before the CDR3 finishes, and the germline J gene fills in the end. The chain carries TRBV5-4 and TRBJ2-7; D gene ambiguous. V lost 0 bases to trimming and J lost 2 bases, with 9 bases between them. There are 14 residues in the CDR3. The germline gives CDR1 SGHNT, CDR2 YYREEE (reference sequence). CDR3 bases read: TGTGCCAGCAGCTTGGATCTGGGCGCCTACGAG. This encodes CASSLDLGAYE. The complete CDR3 reads CASSLDLGAYEQYF.

Partial CDR3 DNA: TGTGCCAGCAGGCCGGGGGGGCCGGAGAATGAG. This translates into CASRPGGPENE. The entire CDR3 sequence reads CASRPGGPENEQFF. This rearrangement joins TRBV7-9 to TRBJ2-1; 8 bases align to TRBD2. With the read ending 3 residues before the CDR3 end, the germline J gene is used to fill in that end. CDR3 length: 14 residues. V was pared by 6 bases and J by 7 bases, with 8 bases of the junction left unmatched. Germline loops: CDR1 SEHNR, CDR2 FQNEAQ (reference sequence). Full variable domain (remainder filled in from reference TRBV7-9 and TRBJ2-1): DTGVSQNPRHKITKRGQNVTFRCDPISEHNRLYWYRQTLGQGPEFLTYFQNEAQLEKSRLLSDRFSAERPKGSFSTLEIQRTEQGDSAMYLCASRPGGPENEQFFGPGTRLTVL.

For this clone: Read data end 3 residues before the CDR3 end; the end is taken from the germline J gene. This rearrangement joins TRBV20-1 to TRBJ1-1; possibly TRBD1 for D (6 bases). CDR1 DFQATT and CDR2 SNEGSKA come from the germline V gene (reference sequence). The germline V and J ends were trimmed by 1 base and 0 bases, with 9 bases remaining between them. The CDR3 loop spans 14 amino acids. This CDR3 is CSARVGALNTEAFF. CDR3 DNA (partial): TGCAGTGCTAGAGTGGGGGCCCTGAACACTGAA.

Comments on this clone: From the germline J gene comes the end of the CDR3, since the read stops 3 residues before it. J is TRBJ1-1 and V is TRBV6-2 or TRBV6-3; 7 nucleotides agree with TRBD1. This CDR3 spans 11 amino acids. Germline V gene sequence: CDR1 MNHEY, CDR2 SVGEGT. V gave up 8 bases and J gave up 7 bases; unmatched junction bases: 4. The part of the CDR3 DNA that was read is TGTGCCAGCCAGGACAGGAATGAA. Its protein product is CASQDRNE. The complete CDR3 protein is CASQDRNEAFF.

As to this clone: The CDR3 end lies 3 residues beyond the end of the read and is filled in from the germline J gene. The rearrangement links TRBV20-1 to TRBJ1-2; TRBD1 is a possible D gene (5 bases). The CDR3 is 16 amino acids. The germline gives CDR1 DFQATT, CDR2 SNEGSKA (reference sequence). V lost 0 bases, J lost 2 bases, and 16 bases lay in between. The CDR3 spells CSARDSKGRPNYGYTF. CDR3 bases read: TGCAGTGCTAGAGATAGCAAGGGGCGGCCCAACTATGGC.

With respect to this clone: Sequencing ends 3 residues short of the CDR3 end; the germline J gene provides the rest. The chain joins TRBV7-2 to TRBJ1-5; 11 positions match TRBD1. CDR1 and CDR2 (germline): SGHTA, FQGNSA. This CDR3 is built from 15 residues. Unmatched junction bases numbered 2, after V lost 3 bases and J lost 4 bases. The covered CDR3 bases are TGTGCCAGCAGCTTCGGGACAGGGGGTAATCAGCCC. It translates to CASSFGTGGNQP. Given in full, the CDR3 is CASSFGTGGNQPQHF.

On this clone: The read is 3 residues too short to cover the CDR3 end, so that end is filled in from the germline J gene. The chain couples TRBV11-2 to TRBJ2-1; perhaps TRBD2 as D (6 bases). The CDR3 runs to 14 residues. Germline-derived CDR1 and CDR2 are SGHAT and FQNNGV. V lost 5 bases, J lost 1 base, and 9 bases lay in between. The covered CDR3 bases are TGTGCCAGCAGCATCGGGGGATCCTACAATGAG. Protein sequence: CASSIGGSYNE. The whole CDR3 region reads CASSIGGSYNEQFF. Drawing the rest from reference TRBV11-2 and TRBJ2-1, the complete variable domain is EAGVAQSPRYKIIEKRQSVAFWCNPISGHATLYWYQQILGQGPKLLIQFQNNGVVDDSQLPKDRFSAERLKGVDSTLKIQPAKLEDSAVYLCASSIGGSYNEQFFGPGTRLTVL.

Points on this clone: Sequencing ends 3 residues short of the CDR3 end; the germline J gene provides the rest. The rearrangement uses TRBV20-1 and TRBJ2-4; 8 nucleotides align to TRBD1. The CDR3 is 11 residues long. After removal of 6 bases from V and 6 bases from J, the junction contained 1 base not matched to a gene. Germline CDR1 and CDR2: DFQATT and SNEGSKA (reference sequence). The part of the CDR3 DNA that was read is TGCAGTGCGGACAGGGTAAACATT. It codes for CSADRVNI. The whole CDR3 protein is CSADRVNIQYF.

Remarks on this clone: The CDR3 is cut off 3 residues early in the read; its end comes from the germline J gene. The V gene is TRBV6-1, the J gene TRBJ1-4, with 7 bases aligning to TRBD1. In germline, CDR1 is MNHNS, CDR2 SASEGT. The CDR3 loop spans 15 amino acids. After removal of 3 bases from V and 4 bases from J, the junction contained 5 bases not matched to a gene. CDR3 DNA (partial): TGTGCCAGCAGTGATGGGACAGTGGGTAATGAAAAA. This gives the protein CASSDGTVGNEK. In full, the CDR3 is CASSDGTVGNEKLFF.

Concerning this clone itself: The read ends 3 residues shy of where the CDR3 ends; the end is completed using the germline J gene. V usage is TRBV2 and J usage is TRBJ2-7, with D perhaps TRBD2 (7 bases). Germline V gene sequence: CDR1 SNHLY, CDR2 FYNNEI. The CDR3 covers 17 residues. The V end lost 7 bases, the J end lost 0 bases, and 22 bases lay between the germline ends. The CDR3: CASKNLGLADSSYEQYF. The sequenced part of the CDR3 DNA is TGTGCCAGCAAGAACCTGGGGCTAGCGGACAGCTCCTACGAG.

A note on this clone: The read is 3 residues too short to cover the CDR3 end, so that end is filled in from the germline J gene. The chain links TRBV10-1 to TRBJ2-5, with 7 bases that match TRBD2. Trimming took 2 bases from V and 7 from J; bases not matched to a gene: 4. The CDR3 runs to 13 residues. CDR1 WNHNN and CDR2 SYGVQD come from the germline V gene (reference sequence). The CDR3 bases that were read are TGCGCCAGCAGTGAGAACACGGGGGGGACC. Its translation is CASSENTGGT. The full CDR3 is CASSENTGGTQYF.

Regarding this clone: The sequence runs out 3 residues before the end of the CDR3; the remainder is reconstructed from the germline J gene. This sequence joins TRBV5-1 and TRBJ2-3; the match to TRBD2 covers 10 bases. The CDR3 is 13 amino acids. Germline V gene sequence: CDR1 SGHRS, CDR2 YFSETQ. The CDR3 is CASSPSGSETQYF. CDR3 bases read: TGCGCCAGCAGCCCTAGCGGGAGTGAGACG.

Concerning this clone: Read data end 3 residues before the CDR3 end; the end is taken from the germline J gene. The chain uses TRBV7-2 and TRBJ2-3; TRBD1 matches at 7 bases. Germline CDR1 and CDR2: SGHTA and FQGNSA. This CDR3 comprises 15 residues. CDR3 in amino acids: CASSEPGQADQPQYF. The CDR3 DNA, read in part, is TGTGCCAGCAGCGAGCCCGGACAGGCCGATCAGCCG.

As regards this clone: Read data end 3 residues before the CDR3 end; the end is taken from the germline J gene. The chain links TRBV18 to TRBJ2-2; D call uncertain. CDR1 KGHSH and CDR2 LQKENI come from the germline V gene. This CDR3 region has 15 residues. CDR3 DNA (partial): TGTGCCAGCTCACCACCGGGTAGTAGTCAGGAAAAG. Translation gives CASSPPGSSQEK. The whole CDR3 sequence is CASSPPGSSQEKLFF.

On this clone: The read finishes 3 residues shy of the CDR3 end, and the germline J gene is used to complete it. The chain uses TRBV5-1 and TRBJ1-4; 7 bases match TRBD1. The CDR3 is 15 amino acids. V trimming: 7 bases; J trimming: 2 bases; junction bases outside the gene matches: 8. The germline V gene has CDR1 SGHRS and CDR2 YFSETQ. Incomplete CDR3 DNA: TGCGCCAGCCGACAGGGAGTTGGGACTAATGAAAAA. It translates to CASRQGVGTNEK. The whole CDR3 sequence is CASRQGVGTNEKLFF. The full variable domain, in which reference TRBV5-1 and TRBJ1-4 provide the parts outside the CDR3, is KAGVTQTPRYLIKTRGQQVTLSCSPISGHRSVSWYQQTPGQGLQFLFEYFSETQRNKGNFPGRFSGRQFSNSRSEMNVSTLELGDSALYLCASRQGVGTNEKLFFGSGTQLSVL.

Turning to this clone: The CDR3 goes on 3 residues after the read ends, and that part is filled in from the germline J gene. V and J are TRBV5-4 and TRBJ1-1; 7 bases fit TRBD1. CDR1 and CDR2 (germline): SGHNT, YYREEE (reference sequence). The trim removed 4 bases at V and 0 bases at J, leaving 6 bases unmatched. CDR3 length equals 15 residues. The CDR3 loop reads CASSREGALNTEAFF. The DNA read from the CDR3 is TGTGCCAGCAGCCGGGAGGGGGCTTTGAACACTGAA. Full variable domain (missing parts from reference TRBV5-4 and TRBJ1-1): ETGVTQSPTHLIKTRGQQVTLRCSSQSGHNTVSWYQQALGQGPQFIFQYYREEENGRGNFPPRFSGLQFPNYSSELNVNALELDDSALYLCASSREGALNTEAFFGQGTRLTVV.

On this clone: The read ends 3 residues before the CDR3 terminus; that terminus is restored from the germline J gene. J is TRBJ2-7 and V is TRBV27; a possible D gene is TRBD1 (5 bases). CDR3 length equals 16 residues. Germline values: CDR1 MNHEY, CDR2 SMNVEV (reference sequence). Trimming took 1 base from V and 6 from J, leaving 19 bases between them. The part of the CDR3 DNA that was read is TGTGCCAGCAGTTTATGGTACTTGCAGGGTGGACGCGAG. It is translated as CASSLWYLQGGRE. The whole CDR3 protein reads CASSLWYLQGGREQYF.

Details on this clone: The observed sequence ends 3 residues before the CDR3 terminus, with the missing tail filled in from the germline J gene. The same CDR3 can be traced to other DNA sequences in this sample. This chain connects TRBV19 to TRBJ2-1, with 8 bases identical to TRBD1. The trim removed 7 bases at V and 4 bases at J, leaving 9 bases unmatched. This CDR3 is 15 amino acids long. CDR1 and CDR2 (germline): LNHDA, SQIVND (reference sequence). The CDR3 region is CASTPGGQGYNEQFF. Incomplete CDR3 DNA: TGTGCCAGTACCCCGGGCGGACAGGGTTACAATGAG.